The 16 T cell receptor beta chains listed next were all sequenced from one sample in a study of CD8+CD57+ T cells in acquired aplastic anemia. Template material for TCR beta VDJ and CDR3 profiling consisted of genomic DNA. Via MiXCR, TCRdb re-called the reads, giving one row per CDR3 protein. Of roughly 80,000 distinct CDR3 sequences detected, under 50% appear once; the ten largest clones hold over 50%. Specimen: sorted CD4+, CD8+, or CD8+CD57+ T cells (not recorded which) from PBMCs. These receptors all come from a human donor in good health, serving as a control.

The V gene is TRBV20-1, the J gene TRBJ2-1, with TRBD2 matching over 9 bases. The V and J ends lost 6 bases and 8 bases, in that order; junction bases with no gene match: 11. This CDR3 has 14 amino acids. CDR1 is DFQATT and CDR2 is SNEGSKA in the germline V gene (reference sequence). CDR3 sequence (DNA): TGCAGTGCCAAGGGACTAGCCGGGGATTATGAGCAGTTCTTC. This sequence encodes CSAKGLAGDYEQFF.

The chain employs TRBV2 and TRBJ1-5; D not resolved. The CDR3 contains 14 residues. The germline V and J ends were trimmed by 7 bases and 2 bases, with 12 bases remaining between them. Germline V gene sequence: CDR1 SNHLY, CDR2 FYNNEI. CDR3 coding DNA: TGTGCCAGCACTACGATCGACCGCAATCAGCCCCAGCATTTT. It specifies CASTTIDRNQPQHF.

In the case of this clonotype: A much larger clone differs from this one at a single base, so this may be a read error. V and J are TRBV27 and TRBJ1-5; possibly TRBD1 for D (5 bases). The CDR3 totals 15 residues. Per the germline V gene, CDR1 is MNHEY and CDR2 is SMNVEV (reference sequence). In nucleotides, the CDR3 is TGTGCCAGCAGTCACCACCGGGACGTCAATCAGCCCCAGCGTTTT. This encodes CASSHHRDVNQPQRF.

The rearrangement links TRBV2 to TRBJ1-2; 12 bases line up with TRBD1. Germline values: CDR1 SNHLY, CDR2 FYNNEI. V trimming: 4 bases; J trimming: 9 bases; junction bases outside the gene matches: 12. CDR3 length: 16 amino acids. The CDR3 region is CASSGIPGQGARSYTF. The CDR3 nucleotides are TGTGCCAGCAGTGGGATTCCGGGACAGGGGGCACGAAGCTACACCTTC.

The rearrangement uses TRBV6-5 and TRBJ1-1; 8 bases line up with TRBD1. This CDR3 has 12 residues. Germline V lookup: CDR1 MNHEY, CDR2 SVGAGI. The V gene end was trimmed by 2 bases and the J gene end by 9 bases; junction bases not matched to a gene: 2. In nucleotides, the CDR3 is TGTGCCAGCAGTTACGGACAGGGTAAAGCTTTCTTT. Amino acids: CASSYGQGKAFF.

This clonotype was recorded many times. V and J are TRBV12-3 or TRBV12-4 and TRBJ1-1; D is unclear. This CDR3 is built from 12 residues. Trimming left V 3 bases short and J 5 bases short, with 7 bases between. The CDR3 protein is CASSFRVTEAFF. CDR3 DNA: TGTGCCAGCAGTTTTAGGGTGACTGAAGCTTTCTTT.

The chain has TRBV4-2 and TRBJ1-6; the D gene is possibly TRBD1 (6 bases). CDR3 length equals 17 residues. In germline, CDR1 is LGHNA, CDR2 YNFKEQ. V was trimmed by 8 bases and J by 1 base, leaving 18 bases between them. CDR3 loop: CASGTQGFGSYNSPLHF. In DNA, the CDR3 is TGTGCCAGCGGAACACAGGGATTTGGTTCCTATAATTCACCCCTCCACTTT.

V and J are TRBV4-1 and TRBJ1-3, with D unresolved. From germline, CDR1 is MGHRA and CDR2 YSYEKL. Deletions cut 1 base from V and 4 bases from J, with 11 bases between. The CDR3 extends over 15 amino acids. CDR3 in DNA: TGCGCCAGCAGCCAAGTTGCTAACGGCGGAAACACCATATATTTT. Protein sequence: CASSQVANGGNTIYF.

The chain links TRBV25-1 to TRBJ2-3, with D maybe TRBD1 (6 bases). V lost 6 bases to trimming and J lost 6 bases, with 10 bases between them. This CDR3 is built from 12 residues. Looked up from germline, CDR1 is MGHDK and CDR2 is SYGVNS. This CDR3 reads CASRSRGDTQYF. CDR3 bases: TGTGCCAGCAGAAGCAGGGGTGATACGCAGTATTTT. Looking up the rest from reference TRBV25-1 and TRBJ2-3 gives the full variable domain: EADIYQTPRYLVIGTGKKITLECSQTMGHDKMYWYQQDPGMELHLIHYSYGVNSTEKGDLSSESTVSRIRTEHFPLTLESARPSHTSQYLCASRSRGDTQYFGPGTRLTVL.

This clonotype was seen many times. CDR3 in amino acids: CASSEGQGIFEQYF. DNA for the CDR3: TGTGCCAGCAGCGAGGGACAGGGAATCTTCGAGCAGTACTTC. The chain employs TRBV13 and TRBJ2-7; 9 bases fit TRBD1. With V trimmed by 5 bases and J by 6 bases, 8 bases remained unmatched. The CDR3 is made up of 14 amino acids. Germline values: CDR1 PRHDT, CDR2 FYEKMQ (reference sequence).

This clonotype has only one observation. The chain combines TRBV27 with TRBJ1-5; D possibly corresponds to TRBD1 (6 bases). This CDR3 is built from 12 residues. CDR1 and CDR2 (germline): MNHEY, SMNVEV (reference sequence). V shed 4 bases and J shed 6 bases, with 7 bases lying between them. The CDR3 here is CASSSQGQPQHF. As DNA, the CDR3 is TGTGCCAGCAGTTCACAGGGTCAGCCCCAGCATTTT.

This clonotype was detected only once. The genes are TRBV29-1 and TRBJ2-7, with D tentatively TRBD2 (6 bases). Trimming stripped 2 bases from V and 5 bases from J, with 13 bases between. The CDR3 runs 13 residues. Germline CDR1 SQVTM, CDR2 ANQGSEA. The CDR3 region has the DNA TGCAGCGTTGAAAGTCCTCGGACTAACGAGCAGTACTTC. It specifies CSVESPRTNEQYF.

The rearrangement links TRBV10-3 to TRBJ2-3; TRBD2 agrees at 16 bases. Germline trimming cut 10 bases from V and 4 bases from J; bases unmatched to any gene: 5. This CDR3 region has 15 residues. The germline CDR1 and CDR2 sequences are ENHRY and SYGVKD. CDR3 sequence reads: CATRGTSGRADTQYF. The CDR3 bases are TGTGCCACACGGGGGACTAGCGGGAGGGCAGATACGCAGTATTTT.

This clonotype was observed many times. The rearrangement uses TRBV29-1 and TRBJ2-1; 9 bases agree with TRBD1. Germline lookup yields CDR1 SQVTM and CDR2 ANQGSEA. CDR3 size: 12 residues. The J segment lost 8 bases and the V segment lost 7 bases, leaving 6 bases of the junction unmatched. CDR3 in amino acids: CSGTGGSDEQFF. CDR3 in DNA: TGCAGCGGTACAGGGGGCTCCGATGAGCAGTTCTTC.

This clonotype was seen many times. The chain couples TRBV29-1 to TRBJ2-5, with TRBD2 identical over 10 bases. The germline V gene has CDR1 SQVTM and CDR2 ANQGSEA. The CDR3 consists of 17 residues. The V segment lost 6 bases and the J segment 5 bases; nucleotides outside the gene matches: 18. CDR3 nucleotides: TGCAGCGTCGAAAATCCAGGGGGCACTAGCGGGACGGAGACCCAGTACTTC. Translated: CSVENPGGTSGTETQYF.

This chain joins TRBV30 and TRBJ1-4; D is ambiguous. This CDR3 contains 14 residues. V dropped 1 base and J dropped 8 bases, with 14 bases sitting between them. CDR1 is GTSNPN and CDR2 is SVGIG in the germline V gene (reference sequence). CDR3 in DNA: TGTGCCTGGAGTGAGTCGGCAGAGCTGGAAAAACTGTTTTTT. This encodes CAWSESAELEKLFF.